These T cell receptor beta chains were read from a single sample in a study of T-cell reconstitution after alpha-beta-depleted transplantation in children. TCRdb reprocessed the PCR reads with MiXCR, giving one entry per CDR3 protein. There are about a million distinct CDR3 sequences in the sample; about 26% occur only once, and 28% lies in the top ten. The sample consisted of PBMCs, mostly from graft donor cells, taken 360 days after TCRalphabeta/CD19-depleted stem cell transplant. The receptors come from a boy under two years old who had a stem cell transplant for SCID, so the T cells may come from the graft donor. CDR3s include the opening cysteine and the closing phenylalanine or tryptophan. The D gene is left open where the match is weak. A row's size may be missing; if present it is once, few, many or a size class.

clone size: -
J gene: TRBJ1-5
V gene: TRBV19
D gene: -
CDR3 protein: CASSPTGRSNQPQHF
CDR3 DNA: TGTGCCAGTAGCCCGACCGGCAGGAGCAATCAGCCCCAGCATTTT

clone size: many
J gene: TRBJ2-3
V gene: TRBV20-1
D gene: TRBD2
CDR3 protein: CSALRLAGGTDTQYF
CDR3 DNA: TGCAGTGCTCTAAGACTAGCGGGGGGCACAGATACGCAGTATTTT

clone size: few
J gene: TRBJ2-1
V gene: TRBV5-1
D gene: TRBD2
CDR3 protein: CASSLGQRGAQFF
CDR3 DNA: TGCGCCAGCAGCTTGGGTCAGCGGGGGGCGCAGTTCTTC

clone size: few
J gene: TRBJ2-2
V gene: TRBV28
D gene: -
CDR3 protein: CASTTGVHAGELFF
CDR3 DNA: TGTGCCAGCACGACGGGGGTCCACGCCGGGGAGCTGTTTTTT

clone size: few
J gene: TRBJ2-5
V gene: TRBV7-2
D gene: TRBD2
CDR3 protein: CASSLASGGGETQYF
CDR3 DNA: TGTGCCAGCAGCTTAGCTAGCGGGGGGGGAGAGACCCAGTACTTC

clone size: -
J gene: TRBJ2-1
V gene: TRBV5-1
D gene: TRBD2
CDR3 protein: CASSWGGFNEQFF
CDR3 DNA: TGCGCCAGCAGCTGGGGGGGATTCAATGAGCAGTTCTTC

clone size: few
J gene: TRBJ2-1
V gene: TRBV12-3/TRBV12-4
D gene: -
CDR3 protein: CASSYDRRGFGNEQFF
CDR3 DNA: TGTGCCAGCAGTTACGACCGGCGGGGATTCGGAAATGAGCAGTTCTTC

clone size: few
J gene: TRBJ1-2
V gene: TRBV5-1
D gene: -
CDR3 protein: CASSLVAREYGYTF
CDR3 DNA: TGCGCCAGCAGCTTGGTGGCCAGGGAATATGGCTACACCTTC

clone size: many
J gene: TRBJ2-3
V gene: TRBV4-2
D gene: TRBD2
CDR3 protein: CASSQDLGGVGTDTQYF
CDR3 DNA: TGTGCCAGCAGCCAAGATTTGGGGGGGGTGGGCACAGATACGCAGTATTTT

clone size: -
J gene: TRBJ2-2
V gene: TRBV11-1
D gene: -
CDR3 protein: CASSFISGRALNTGELFF
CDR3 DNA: TGTGCCAGCAGCTTTATTAGTGGCCGCGCTCTGAACACCGGGGAGCTGTTTTTT

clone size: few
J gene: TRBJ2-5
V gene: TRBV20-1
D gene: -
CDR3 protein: CSARAPGRGETQYF
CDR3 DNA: TGCAGTGCTAGAGCCCCGGGGCGCGGGGAGACCCAGTACTTC

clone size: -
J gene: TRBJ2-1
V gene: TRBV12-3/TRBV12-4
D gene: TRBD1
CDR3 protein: CASSSRQGAYNEQFF
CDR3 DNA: TGTGCCAGCAGTTCAAGACAGGGGGCCTACAATGAGCAGTTCTTC

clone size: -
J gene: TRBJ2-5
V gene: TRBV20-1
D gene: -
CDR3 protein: CSAAEEETQYF
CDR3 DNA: TGCAGTGCTGCCGAGGAGGAGACCCAGTACTTC

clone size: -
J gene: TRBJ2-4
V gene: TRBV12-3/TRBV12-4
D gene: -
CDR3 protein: CASSLDRPRTPKNIQYF
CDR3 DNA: TGTGCCAGCAGTTTAGATCGGCCGCGGACCCCCAAAAACATTCAGTACTTC

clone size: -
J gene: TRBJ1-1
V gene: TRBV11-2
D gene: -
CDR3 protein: CASSRWGIGEAFF
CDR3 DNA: TGTGCCAGCAGTCGATGGGGGATCGGTGAAGCTTTCTTT

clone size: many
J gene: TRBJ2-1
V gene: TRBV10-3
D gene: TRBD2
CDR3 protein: CAISPPGEGEQFF
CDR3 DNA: TGTGCCATCAGTCCCCCCGGGGAGGGTGAGCAGTTCTTC

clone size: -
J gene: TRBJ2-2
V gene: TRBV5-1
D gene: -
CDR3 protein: CASSVGTSTGELFF
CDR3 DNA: TGCGCCAGCAGCGTGGGGACCAGCACCGGGGAGCTGTTTTTT

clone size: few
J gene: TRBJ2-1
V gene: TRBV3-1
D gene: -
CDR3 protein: CASSQGGLYSYNEQFF
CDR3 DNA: TGTGCCAGCAGCCAAGGCGGCCTCTACTCCTACAATGAGCAGTTCTTC

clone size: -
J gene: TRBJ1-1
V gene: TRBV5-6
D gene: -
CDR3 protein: CASSLETVNHTEAFF
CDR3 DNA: TGTGCCAGCAGCTTAGAGACCGTGAACCACACTGAAGCTTTCTTT

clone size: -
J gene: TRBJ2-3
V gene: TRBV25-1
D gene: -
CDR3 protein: CASSDFREVTDTQYF
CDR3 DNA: TGTGCCAGCAGTGACTTCCGCGAAGTCACAGATACGCAGTATTTT

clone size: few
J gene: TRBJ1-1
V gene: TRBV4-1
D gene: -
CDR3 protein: CASSQINYRVGNTEAFF
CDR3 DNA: TGCGCCAGCAGCCAGATAAACTACAGGGTTGGTAACACTGAAGCTTTCTTT

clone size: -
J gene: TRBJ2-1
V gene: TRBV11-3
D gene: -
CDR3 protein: CASSSRGQGQFF
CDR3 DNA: TGTGCCAGCAGCTCCCGGGGTCAGGGGCAGTTCTTC

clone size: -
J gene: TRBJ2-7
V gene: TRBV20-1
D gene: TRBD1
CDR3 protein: CSARDTGTGVYEQYF
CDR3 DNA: TGCAGTGCTAGAGACACCGGGACAGGGGTCTACGAGCAGTACTTC

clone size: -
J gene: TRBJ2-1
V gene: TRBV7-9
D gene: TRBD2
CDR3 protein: CASSAQAGGPDNEQFF
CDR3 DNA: TGTGCCAGCAGCGCACAAGCGGGGGGCCCCGACAATGAGCAGTTCTTC

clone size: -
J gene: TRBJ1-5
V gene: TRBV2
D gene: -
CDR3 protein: CASSEGRRNQPQHF
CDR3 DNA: TGTGCCAGCAGTGAAGGCAGGAGAAATCAGCCCCAGCATTTT

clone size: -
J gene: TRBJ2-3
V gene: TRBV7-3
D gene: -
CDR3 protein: CASSMGGGTDTQYF
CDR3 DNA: TGTGCCAGCAGTATGGGTGGGGGCACAGATACGCAGTATTTT

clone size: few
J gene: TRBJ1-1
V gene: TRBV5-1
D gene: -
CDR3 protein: CASSLGPREDTEAFF
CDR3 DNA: TGCGCCAGCAGCTTGGGTCCCAGGGAGGACACTGAAGCTTTCTTT

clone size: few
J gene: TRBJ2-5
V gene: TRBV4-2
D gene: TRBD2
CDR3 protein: CASSQEVGRGGRETQYF
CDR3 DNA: TGTGCCAGCAGCCAAGAGGTTGGCCGGGGGGGCCGGGAGACCCAGTACTTC

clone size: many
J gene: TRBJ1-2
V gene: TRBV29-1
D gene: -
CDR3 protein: CSVEGRGNYGYTF
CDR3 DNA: TGCAGCGTTGAGGGCAGGGGTAACTATGGCTACACCTTC

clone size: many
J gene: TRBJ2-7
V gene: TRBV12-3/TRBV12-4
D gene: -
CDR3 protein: CASSLLGGYEQYF
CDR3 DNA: TGTGCCAGCAGTTTACTGGGAGGCTACGAGCAGTACTTC

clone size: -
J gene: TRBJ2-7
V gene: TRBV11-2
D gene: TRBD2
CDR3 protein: CASSLEYPGGLAGGFYEQYF
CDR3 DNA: TGTGCCAGCAGCTTAGAATATCCGGGGGGCCTAGCGGGGGGCTTCTACGAGCAGTACTTC

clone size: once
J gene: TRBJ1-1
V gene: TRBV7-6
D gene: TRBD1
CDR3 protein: CASSLSPGGMDTEAFF
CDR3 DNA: TGTGCCAGCAGCTTAAGTCCAGGGGGCATGGACACTGAAGCTTTCTTT

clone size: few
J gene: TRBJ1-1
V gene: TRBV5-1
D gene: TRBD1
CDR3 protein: CASSSGQGRGMNTEAFF
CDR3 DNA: TGCGCCAGCAGCTCCGGACAGGGCCGAGGCATGAACACTGAAGCTTTCTTT

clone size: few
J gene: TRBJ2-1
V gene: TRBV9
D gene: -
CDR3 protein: CASSAGQRNEQFF
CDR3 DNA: TGTGCCAGCAGCGCGGGACAACGCAATGAGCAGTTCTTC

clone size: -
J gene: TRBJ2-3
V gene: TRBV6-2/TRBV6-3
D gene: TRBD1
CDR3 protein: CASSYGTGVPDTQYF
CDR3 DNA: TGTGCCAGCAGTTACGGGACAGGGGTCCCAGATACGCAGTATTTT

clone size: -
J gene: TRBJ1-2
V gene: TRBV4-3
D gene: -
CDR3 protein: CASSQDLAEGGYGYTF
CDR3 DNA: TGCGCCAGCAGCCAAGATTTGGCGGAGGGTGGCTATGGCTACACCTTC

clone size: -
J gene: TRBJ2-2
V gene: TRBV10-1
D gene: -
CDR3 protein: CASSESRGKNTGELFF
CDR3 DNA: TGCGCCAGCAGTGAGTCGAGAGGGAAGAACACCGGGGAGCTGTTTTTT

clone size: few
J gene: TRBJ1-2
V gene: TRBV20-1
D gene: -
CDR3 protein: CSPRPTIGGYTF
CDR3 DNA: TGCAGTCCCCGGCCCACAATTGGTGGCTACACCTTC

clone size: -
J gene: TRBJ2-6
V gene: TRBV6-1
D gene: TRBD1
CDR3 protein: CASRSTGGTFSGANVLTF
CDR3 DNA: TGTGCCAGCAGAAGCACAGGGGGCACCTTCTCTGGGGCCAACGTCCTGACTTTC

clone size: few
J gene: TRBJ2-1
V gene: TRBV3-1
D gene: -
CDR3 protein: CASSHLVGYNEQFF
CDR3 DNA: TGTGCCAGCAGCCACTTAGTCGGTTACAATGAGCAGTTCTTC

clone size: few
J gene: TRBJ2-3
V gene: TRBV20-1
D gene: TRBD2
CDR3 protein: CSATPFAGGKTDTQYF
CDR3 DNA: TGCAGTGCTACCCCATTCGCGGGGGGTAAGACAGATACGCAGTATTTT

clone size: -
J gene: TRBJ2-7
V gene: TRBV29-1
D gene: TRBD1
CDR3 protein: CSVELGTGLREQYF
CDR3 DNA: TGCAGCGTTGAATTGGGGACAGGGTTGAGAGAGCAGTACTTC

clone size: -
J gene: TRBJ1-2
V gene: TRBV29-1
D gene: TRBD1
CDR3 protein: CSVRQGGPGYGYTF
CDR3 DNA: TGCAGCGTGAGACAGGGGGGGCCAGGCTATGGCTACACCTTC

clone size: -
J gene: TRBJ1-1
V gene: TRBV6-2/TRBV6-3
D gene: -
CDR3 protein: CASSYLTSYTEAFF
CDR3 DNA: TGTGCCAGCAGTTACCTCACATCTTACACTGAAGCTTTCTTT

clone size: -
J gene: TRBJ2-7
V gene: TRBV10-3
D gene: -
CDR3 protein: CAIREPTQGYEQYF
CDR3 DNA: TGTGCCATCAGGGAGCCCACCCAAGGCTACGAGCAGTACTTC

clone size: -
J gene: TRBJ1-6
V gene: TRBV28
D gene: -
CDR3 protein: CASRAETVPYNSPLHF
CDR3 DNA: TGTGCCAGCAGGGCGGAGACAGTCCCCTATAATTCACCCCTCCACTTT

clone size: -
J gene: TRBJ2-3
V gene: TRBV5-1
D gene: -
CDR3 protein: CASSRQSMTDTQYF
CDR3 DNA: TGCGCCAGCAGTCGCCAGAGTATGACAGATACGCAGTATTTT

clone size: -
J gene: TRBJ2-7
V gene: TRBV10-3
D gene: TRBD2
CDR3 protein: CAIEERGSHEQYF
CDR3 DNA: TGTGCCATCGAGGAGCGGGGCTCCCACGAGCAGTACTTC

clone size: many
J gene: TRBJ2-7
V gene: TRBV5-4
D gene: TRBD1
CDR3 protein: CASSLEGTDAYEQYF
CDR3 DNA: TGTGCCAGCAGCTTGGAGGGGACAGATGCCTACGAGCAGTACTTC

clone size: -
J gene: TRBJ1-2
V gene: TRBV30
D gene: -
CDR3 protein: CAWSGNYGYTF
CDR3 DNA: TGTGCCTGGAGCGGAAACTATGGCTACACCTTC

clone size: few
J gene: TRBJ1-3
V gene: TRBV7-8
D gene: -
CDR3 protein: CASSPLGKSGAGNTIYF
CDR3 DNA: TGTGCCAGCAGCCCACTGGGCAAATCCGGCGCTGGAAACACCATATATTTT

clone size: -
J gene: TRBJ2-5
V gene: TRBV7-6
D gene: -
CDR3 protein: CASSGILQETQYF
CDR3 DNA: TGTGCCAGCAGCGGAATATTACAAGAGACCCAGTACTTC

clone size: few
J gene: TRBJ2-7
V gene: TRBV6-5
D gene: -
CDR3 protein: CASSLPGRGVDEQYF
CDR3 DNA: TGTGCCAGCAGTTTGCCCGGGCGAGGTGTAGACGAGCAGTACTTC

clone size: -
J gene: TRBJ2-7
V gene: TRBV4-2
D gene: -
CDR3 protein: CASSQYPTQDYEQYF
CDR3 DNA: TGTGCCAGCAGCCAATATCCCACACAGGACTACGAGCAGTACTTC

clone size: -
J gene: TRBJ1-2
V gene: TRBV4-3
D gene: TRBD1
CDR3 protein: CASSRRTGNYGYTF
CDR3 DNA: TGCGCCAGCAGCCGGAGGACAGGGAACTATGGCTACACCTTC

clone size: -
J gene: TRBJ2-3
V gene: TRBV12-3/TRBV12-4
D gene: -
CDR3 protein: CASSLRARILSTDTQYF
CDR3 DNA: TGTGCCAGCAGTTTAAGGGCACGGATCCTTAGCACAGATACGCAGTATTTT

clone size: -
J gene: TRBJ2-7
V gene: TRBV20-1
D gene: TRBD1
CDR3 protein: CSARGGQGREQYF
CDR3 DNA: TGCAGTGCTAGAGGAGGACAGGGTCGCGAGCAGTACTTC

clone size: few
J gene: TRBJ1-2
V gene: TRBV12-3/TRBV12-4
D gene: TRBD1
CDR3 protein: CASSATGGYGYTF
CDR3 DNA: TGTGCCAGCAGCGCCACAGGGGGCTATGGCTACACCTTC

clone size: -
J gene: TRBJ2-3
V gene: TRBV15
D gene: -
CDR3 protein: CATSRGTGVATDTQYF
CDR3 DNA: TGTGCCACCAGCAGAGGAACGGGGGTTGCCACAGATACGCAGTATTTT